The sequence of this TCR beta chain was determined in a study of blood T cell repertoires in COVID-19. Study details: The samples span acute and convalescent COVID-19 from the United States, Italy and Spain.

In the original processing: How many nucleated cells were present was estimated from reference gene primer amplification. The protocol was immunoSEQ multiplex PCR, while the TCRdb copy is restricted to in-frame clones and leaves out a portion. That table is the source of V, J and clone size, and D and trimming were worked out from the DNA. Of 150,000 to 200,000 clones in the sample, 70% to 90% were seen once. Germline lookup yields CDR1 MNHEY and CDR2 SVGAGI. This CDR3 contains 14 residues. J gave up 6 bases and V 5 bases, and 6 bases lay outside the gene matches. This TCR derives from a man between 60 and 75 years old with active or convalescent COVID-19. Sequenced material: peripheral blood. This chain joins TRBV6-5 and TRBJ1-4; 7 bases map to TRBD1. CDR3 DNA sequence: TGTGCCAGCAGTACCCGAGACAGGGATGAAAAACTGTTTTTT. This codes for CASSTRDRDEKLFF.